The 30 T cell receptor beta chains below all came from one sample that was sequenced in a study of shared clonotypes between healthy human individuals. The method was immunoSEQ multiplex PCR; TCRdb's version includes in-frame clones alone and lacks a portion of them. The data hold about 460,000 clones, with 77% observed a single time. Sequencing was carried out using PBMCs. These receptors were obtained from a woman aged 40 to 49 in good health. Some clones in this sample may be carry-over from other donors' samples.

This sequence joins TRBV4-2 and TRBJ1-5, with D maybe TRBD1 (5 bases). Trimming cost V 1 base and J 11 bases, with 9 bases left between them. CDR1 is LGHNA and CDR2 is YNFKEQ in the germline V gene. The CDR3 is 12 residues long. The CDR3, as DNA: TGTGCCAGCAGCCAAGGCCGGGACTCCCAGCATTTT. This sequence encodes CASSQGRDSQHF.

The rearrangement joins TRBV19 to TRBJ2-1, with 7 bases that match TRBD2. Germline V CDR1 and CDR2: LNHDA, SQIVND (reference sequence). With 3 bases clipped from V and 4 bases from J, the junction kept 6 bases outside the gene matches. CDR3 length equals 15 residues. The CDR3 sequence: CASSIGLAEYNEQFF. The CDR3 DNA follows: TGTGCCAGTAGTATCGGGCTAGCGGAATACAATGAGCAGTTCTTC.

The chain is built from TRBV2 and TRBJ2-1; D may correspond to TRBD1 or TRBD2 (5 bases each). Germline CDR1 is SNHLY and CDR2 is FYNNEI. The CDR3 is 15 amino acids. V lost 4 bases and J 0 bases, leaving 10 bases between the germline ends. CDR3 in DNA: TGTGCCAGCAGTGTGGCAGGGAGCTCCTACAATGAGCAGTTCTTC. This sequence encodes CASSVAGSSYNEQFF.

This clone was counted between two and nine times. This rearrangement joins TRBV7-8 to TRBJ2-1, with D unresolved. The V and J ends lost 1 base and 6 bases respectively, with 13 bases between them. The CDR3 loop spans 15 amino acids. Germline-derived CDR1 and CDR2 are SGHVS and FQNEAQ. CDR3 nucleotide sequence: TGTGCCAGCAGCTTAGGTACTGTTGTTGGCAATGAGCAGTTCTTC. It specifies CASSLGTVVGNEQFF. The full variable domain, its missing parts supplied by reference TRBV7-8 and TRBJ2-1, is GAGVSQSPRYKVAKRGQDVALRCDPISGHVSLFWYQQALGQGPEFLTYFQNEAQLDKSGLPSDRFFAERPEGSVSTLKIQRTQQEDSAVYLCASSLGTVVGNEQFFGPGTRLTVL.

V usage is TRBV15 and J usage is TRBJ2-1; D unclear. The CDR3 extends over 13 amino acids. V gave up 1 base and J gave up 9 bases, with 10 bases separating them. Germline V gene sequence: CDR1 LNHNV, CDR2 YYDKDF (reference sequence). Here the CDR3 DNA reads TGTGCCACCAGCAGAGTATCGGAGCGTGAGCAGTTCTTC. Protein sequence: CATSRVSEREQFF.

This rearrangement joins TRBV28 to TRBJ2-7; possibly TRBD1 for D (5 bases). The CDR3 spans 14 residues. The ends were cut back, 2 bases at V and 3 bases at J, with 11 bases in the middle. CDR1 is MDHEN and CDR2 is SYDVKM in the germline V gene. Written as DNA, the CDR3 is TGTGCCAGCAGTTTAGTACAGGCGAGCTACGAGCAGTACTTC. Amino acids: CASSLVQASYEQYF.

V is TRBV20-1 and J is TRBJ1-5; no clear D gene. V dropped 5 bases and J dropped 11 bases, with 13 bases sitting between them. The CDR3 consists of 11 residues. CDR1 is DFQATT and CDR2 is SNEGSKA in the germline V gene (reference sequence). CDR3 in amino acids: CSALGPRAQHF. DNA for the CDR3: TGCAGTGCTCTAGGCCCGAGGGCCCAGCATTTT.

Note on this clone: A single base is all that separates this from a far larger clone, so a read error is likely. This sample includes further DNA sequences coding for the same CDR3. The genes are TRBV27 and TRBJ2-6, with D uncertain. Germline V gene sequence: CDR1 MNHEY, CDR2 SMNVEV (reference sequence). The length of the CDR3 is 17 residues. The CDR3 region has the DNA TGCGCCAGCAGTGGACCCTCCACCGTCGGTGGGGCCAACGTCCTGACTTTC. Translated, it gives CASSGPSTVGGANVLTF.

This clone has a single count. The chain recombines TRBV4-2 with TRBJ2-5, with 9 bases that match TRBD2. CDR1 and CDR2 (germline): LGHNA, YNFKEQ. J gave up 2 bases and V 1 base, and 2 bases lay outside the gene matches. The CDR3 has 15 amino acids. The CDR3 loop is CASSQGSGGQETQYF. The CDR3 region has the DNA TGTGCCAGCAGCCAAGGTAGCGGGGGACAAGAGACCCAGTACTTC.

This clone was observed a single time. J is TRBJ2-5 and V is TRBV5-1, with 8 bases identical to TRBD2. The DNA matches TRBJ2-7 better at its end, which makes the J call doubtful. Germline CDR1 reads SGHRS; CDR2 reads YFSETQ. The CDR3 is made up of 15 amino acids. CDR3 amino acids: CASSLDGRAGGEQYF. DNA for the CDR3: TGCGCCAGCAGCTTGGACGGACGCGCGGGGGGCGAGCAGTACTTC.

J is TRBJ2-7 and V is TRBV7-3; D gene unclear. Between the trimmed V and J ends, which lost 5 bases and 3 bases, there was a span of 11 bases. The CDR3 runs 13 residues. The germline CDR1 and CDR2 sequences are SGHTA and FQGTGA. CDR3 sequence: CASSPGPGYEQYF. Here the CDR3 DNA reads TGTGCCAGCAGCCCCGGACCCGGCTACGAGCAGTACTTC.

A single count supports this clone. In the same sample, other DNA sequences code for this CDR3. This chain joins TRBV27 and TRBJ2-3; TRBD2 agrees at 9 bases. This CDR3 has 14 residues. Germline values: CDR1 MNHEY, CDR2 SMNVEV (reference sequence). The V segment lost 5 bases and the J segment 2 bases; nucleotides outside the gene matches: 2. CDR3 bases: TGTGCCAGCAGTCTAGCGGGAACCACAGATACGCAGTATTTT. It yields the protein CASSLAGTTDTQYF.

This clone was picked up many times. The V and J genes are TRBV28 and TRBJ1-3; D is uncertain. V gave up 8 bases and J gave up 0 bases, with 8 bases separating them. CDR1 is MDHEN, CDR2 SYDVKM, per germline. The CDR3 length is 13 residues. This CDR3 is CASCDTSGNTIYF. The DNA for the CDR3 is TGTGCCAGCTGTGACACCTCTGGAAACACCATATATTTT.

V usage is TRBV28 and J usage is TRBJ1-2; perhaps TRBD1 as D (6 bases). Per the germline V gene, CDR1 is MDHEN and CDR2 is SYDVKM. This CDR3 has 14 amino acids. V lost 6 bases to trimming and J lost 8 bases, with 19 bases between them. The CDR3 here is CASSLTPGQFGYTF. CDR3 bases: TGTGCCAGCAGCCTTACACCGGGACAATTCGGCTACACCTTC.

The chain links TRBV6-1 to TRBJ1-3, with D perhaps TRBD1 (5 bases). The CDR3 spans 15 residues. Germline lookup yields CDR1 MNHNS and CDR2 SASEGT. The V and J ends lost 2 bases and 4 bases respectively, with 12 bases between them. CDR3 bases: TGTGCCAGCAGTGAAATGGGGCAGCTCGGAAACACCATATATTTT. Protein product: CASSEMGQLGNTIYF.

The sample holds a few counts of this clone. The chain combines TRBV6-5 with TRBJ2-1; 10 nucleotides match TRBD1. The V segment lost 0 bases and the J segment 7 bases; nucleotides outside the gene matches: 0. CDR1 MNHEY and CDR2 SVGAGI come from the germline V gene. This CDR3 region has 14 residues. CDR3 DNA: TGTGCCAGCAGTTACTCGGGACAGGGGAATGAGCAGTTCTTC. Protein product: CASSYSGQGNEQFF.

The CDR3: CASGSYEQYF. In DNA form, the CDR3 reads TGTGCCAGCGGTTCTTACGAGCAGTACTTC. The chain joins TRBV11-2 to TRBJ2-7; no definite D call. Trimming removed 8 bases from V and 4 bases from J, with 6 bases in between. Germline CDR1 SGHAT, CDR2 FQNNGV. The CDR3 consists of 10 residues.

Of note for this clone: It is likely a read error: a sequence one base away is far more abundant. Since the CDR3 does not end with the conserved phenylalanine or tryptophan, this likely comes from a read error. The chain combines TRBV30 with TRBJ1-3, with no clear D. Per germline, CDR1 GTSNPN and CDR2 SVGIG (reference sequence). The CDR3 extends over 13 amino acids. Trimming took off 0 bases at V and 1 base at J, with 4 bases between the two ends. CDR3 bases: TGTGCCTGGAGTGTAAAATCTGGAAACACCATATATCTT. It translates to CAWSVKSGNTIYL.

The J gene is TRBJ2-1, the V gene TRBV6-6; TRBD2 matches 8 bases. V dropped 5 bases and J dropped 9; count of bases not matched to a gene: 12. CDR3 length: 15 amino acids. CDR1 MNHNY and CDR2 SVGAGI come from the germline V gene (reference sequence). In nucleotides, the CDR3 is TGTGCCAGCAGTGAGATGATAGCGGGATTTACTGAGCAGTTCTTC. Its translation: CASSEMIAGFTEQFF.

This chain uses TRBV4-1 with TRBJ1-1; D might be TRBD1 (6 bases). Germline V gene lookup returns CDR1 MGHRA and CDR2 YSYEKL. The CDR3 has 15 amino acids. Trimming shortened V by 4 bases and J by 0 bases, and 12 bases separated the two germline ends. Here the CDR3 reads CASSLVRGVNTEAFF. CDR3 bases: TGCGCCAGCAGCCTCGTCAGGGGAGTGAACACTGAAGCTTTCTTT.

The chain recombines TRBV30 with TRBJ2-7; D remains unclear. Trimming cost V 1 base and J 5 bases, with 9 bases left between them. The V gene's germline CDR1 is GTSNPN and CDR2 SVGIG (reference sequence). This CDR3 region has 12 residues. The CDR3 region is CAWSAVGHEQYF. CDR3 nucleotide sequence: TGTGCCTGGAGTGCCGTGGGCCACGAGCAGTACTTC.

The rearrangement links TRBV16 to TRBJ1-1; D remains ambiguous. This CDR3 has 13 residues. V was shortened by 0 bases and J by 0 bases, with 2 bases between the two germline ends. Per germline, CDR1 KGHSY and CDR2 FQNENV. CDR3 loop: CASSQSVNTEAFF. CDR3 DNA sequence: TGTGCCAGCAGCCAATCGGTGAACACTGAAGCTTTCTTT.

V and J are TRBV27 and TRBJ2-7, with 7 bases matching TRBD2. V lost 0 bases to trimming and J lost 4 bases; unmatched junction nucleotides: 6. This CDR3 is built from 15 residues. Per germline, CDR1 MNHEY and CDR2 SMNVEV (reference sequence). The CDR3 region is CASSLSFGLEYEQYF. In nucleotides, the CDR3 is TGTGCCAGCAGTTTATCCTTTGGACTAGAGTACGAGCAGTACTTC.

On this clone: With only one base between it and a far larger clone, this is likely a read error. Other nucleotide sequences from this sample produce the same CDR3. This chain joins TRBV5-4 and TRBJ2-1; tentatively, D is TRBD2 (5 bases). This CDR3 contains 15 residues. In germline, CDR1 is SGHNT, CDR2 YYREEE (reference sequence). Here the CDR3 reads CASSLDGEAYNEQFF. CDR3 DNA: TGTGCCAGTAGCTTGGACGGGGAAGCCTACAATGAGCAGTTCTTC.

This clone was observed a handful of times. Other DNA variants within this sample encode the same CDR3. The chain couples TRBV18 to TRBJ2-7, with D unclear. Germline V gene lookup returns CDR1 KGHSH and CDR2 LQKENI. The CDR3 length is 13 residues. With 0 bases removed from V and 0 bases from J, the gap between germline ends came to 3 bases. CDR3 sequence: CASSPPSSYEQYF. In DNA, the CDR3 is TGTGCCAGCTCACCACCGAGCTCCTACGAGCAGTACTTC.

This clone is a singleton in its sample. This sequence joins TRBV5-4 and TRBJ1-2; 8 bases agree with TRBD1. Germline V gives CDR1 SGHNT, CDR2 YYREEE (reference sequence). V was clipped by 3 bases and J by 7 bases; unmatched bases: 2. The CDR3 has 12 residues. CDR3 DNA: TGTGCCAGCAGCTCAGACAGGGGTGGCTACACCTTC. Protein sequence: CASSSDRGGYTF.

The chain combines TRBV5-6 with TRBJ2-7; 10 nucleotides agree with TRBD2. J gave up 3 bases and V 2 bases, and 8 bases lay outside the gene matches. This CDR3 has 16 amino acids. Looked up from germline, CDR1 is SGHDT and CDR2 is YYEEEE. The CDR3 DNA is TGTGCCAGCAGCTTCGCCGGGACTAGCGACCTCTACGAGCAGTACTTC. This sequence encodes CASSFAGTSDLYEQYF.

In its sample, this clone was seen once. The V gene is TRBV11-2, the J gene TRBJ2-7; D gene uncertain. Looked up from germline, CDR1 is SGHAT and CDR2 is FQNNGV. The length of the CDR3 is 14 residues. With 5 bases removed from V and 0 bases from J, the gap between germline ends came to 11 bases. As DNA, the CDR3 is TGTGCCAGCAGCCAAGACTGGAGCTCCTACGAGCAGTACTTC. It translates to CASSQDWSSYEQYF.

V usage is TRBV6-5 and J usage is TRBJ2-2; 9 positions agree with TRBD1. Looked up from germline, CDR1 is MNHEY and CDR2 is SVGAGI. This CDR3 is 15 amino acids long. The J segment lost 5 bases and the V segment lost 3 bases, leaving 4 bases of the junction unmatched. The CDR3 here is CASSYTGGATGELFF. The CDR3 bases are TGTGCCAGCAGTTATACAGGGGGCGCGACCGGGGAGCTGTTTTTT.

Turning to this clone: This sequence may be a read error, since a much larger clone differs from it by one base. This sequence joins TRBV5-4 and TRBJ1-3; D is uncertain. Per germline, CDR1 SGHNT and CDR2 YYREEE (reference sequence). The CDR3 sequence is 14 residues long. CDR3 nucleotides: TGTGCCAGCAGCTTGGGGGGTTCTGGAGACACCATATATTTT. It encodes CASSLGGSGDTIYF.